Listed here are 9 T cell receptor beta chains from one sample, sequenced in a study of metastatic and nonmetastatic thyroid tumors. TCRdb re-called clones via MiXCR from the PCR reads. Of roughly 90,000 clones in the sample, about 15% were seen once. Thyroid surgery took place with no prior treatment in any patient. The specimen was blood. Receptors were obtained from a female donor with papillary thyroid cancer or a benign thyroid nodule (not recorded which). Some clones in this sample may be carry-over from other donors' samples.

This clone was counted many times. V and J are TRBV19 and TRBJ1-3, with D uncertain. This CDR3 contains 13 residues. Trimming took off 7 bases at V and 0 bases at J, with 7 bases between the two ends. Germline values: CDR1 LNHDA, CDR2 SQIVND (reference sequence). The CDR3 nucleotides read TGTGCCAGTATGACCCACTCTGGAAACACCATATATTTT. Its protein product is CASMTHSGNTIYF. The full variable domain, completed using reference TRBV19 and TRBJ1-3, is DGGITQSPKYLFRKEGQNVTLSCEQNLNHDAMYWYRQDPGQGLRLIYYSQIVNDFQKGDIAEGYSVSREKKESFPLTVTSAQKNPTAFYLCASMTHSGNTIYFGEGSWLTVV.

This clone has ten or more counts. The J gene is TRBJ1-5, the V gene TRBV15; 10 nucleotides align to TRBD1. CDR1 and CDR2 (germline): LNHNV, YYDKDF (reference sequence). V trimming: 0 bases; J trimming: 6 bases; junction bases outside the gene matches: 5. This CDR3 is 16 amino acids long. The CDR3 sequence is CATSRDPGQGGQPQHF. The DNA for the CDR3 is TGTGCCACCAGCAGAGATCCTGGACAGGGGGGTCAGCCCCAGCATTTT.

This clone was seen repeatedly, ten times or more. The chain joins TRBV28 to TRBJ2-7; 7 nucleotides agree with TRBD1. This CDR3 is 15 amino acids long. Germline trimming cut 0 bases from V and 0 bases from J; bases unmatched to any gene: 2. Germline V gene data show CDR1 as MDHEN and CDR2 as SYDVKM. In DNA, the CDR3 is TGTGCCAGCAGTTTATGGGGGACAGCCTCCTACGAGCAGTACTTC. Amino acid sequence: CASSLWGTASYEQYF.

This clone was recorded many times. The chain links TRBV20-1 to TRBJ2-3, with 8 bases fitting TRBD1. CDR3 length: 17 amino acids. Germline CDR1 and CDR2: DFQATT and SNEGSKA (reference sequence). V shed 5 bases and J 0 bases; nucleotides not matched to a gene: 13. The CDR3 nucleotides are TGCAGTGCTGCAGACAGGGGCACGTTTTTTAGCACAGATACGCAGTATTTT. It specifies CSAADRGTFFSTDTQYF.

To note about this clone: A read error may be the cause here, since a much bigger clone is one base away. This chain joins TRBV7-9 and TRBJ2-7; D not certain. There are 12 residues in the CDR3. V dropped 5 bases and J dropped 7 bases, with 12 bases sitting between them. CDR1 and CDR2 (germline): SEHNR, FQNEAQ (reference sequence). CDR3: CASSLVGREQYF. The CDR3 region has the DNA TGTGCCAGCAGCCTAGTAGGCAGAGAGCAGTACTTC.

The table lists this clone with many counts. The rearrangement links TRBV3-1 to TRBJ1-1; no clear D. Trimming pared 6 bases from V and 1 base from J, leaving 9 bases between. CDR3 length: 13 residues. Germline V gene data show CDR1 as LGHDT and CDR2 as YNNKEL (reference sequence). CDR3 amino acids: CASRPPRNTEAFF. CDR3 DNA sequence: TGTGCCAGCAGGCCACCGAGGAACACTGAAGCTTTCTTT. Filled out from reference TRBV3-1 and TRBJ1-1, the complete variable domain reads DTAVSQTPKYLVTQMGNDKSIKCEQNLGHDTMYWYKQDSKKFLKIMFSYNNKELIINETVPNRFSPKSPDKAHLNLHINSLELGDSAVYFCASRPPRNTEAFFGQGTRLTVV.

The rearrangement links TRBV7-6 to TRBJ2-5; D possibly matches TRBD1 or TRBD2 (7 bases each). This CDR3 contains 16 residues. The V gene's germline CDR1 is SGHVS and CDR2 FNYEAQ. The V end was cut by 3 bases, the J end by 1 base, with 15 bases between. The CDR3 protein is CASSLVPGGAQETQYF. The CDR3 DNA is TGTGCCAGCAGCTTGGTTCCAGGGGGGGCCCAAGAGACCCAGTACTTC.

There are many counts of this clone. The V call is TRBV29-1, the J call TRBJ2-1, with D perhaps TRBD2 (7 bases). V lost 4 bases and J lost 3, with 13 bases in between. The CDR3 has 14 residues. The V gene's germline CDR1 is SQVTM and CDR2 ANQGSEA. The DNA for the CDR3 is TGCAGCGTTGTAGGGGGGGAACTCTACAATGAGCAGTTCTTC. Its translation: CSVVGGELYNEQFF.

This clone has ten or more counts. The V gene is TRBV12-3 or TRBV12-4, the J gene TRBJ2-3; tentatively, D is TRBD1 (5 bases). With 2 bases removed from V and 2 bases from J, the gap between germline ends came to 8 bases. The CDR3 extends over 14 amino acids. CDR3 amino acids: CASSLWTPTDTQYF. The CDR3 DNA reads TGTGCCAGCAGTTTATGGACACCCACAGATACGCAGTATTTT.